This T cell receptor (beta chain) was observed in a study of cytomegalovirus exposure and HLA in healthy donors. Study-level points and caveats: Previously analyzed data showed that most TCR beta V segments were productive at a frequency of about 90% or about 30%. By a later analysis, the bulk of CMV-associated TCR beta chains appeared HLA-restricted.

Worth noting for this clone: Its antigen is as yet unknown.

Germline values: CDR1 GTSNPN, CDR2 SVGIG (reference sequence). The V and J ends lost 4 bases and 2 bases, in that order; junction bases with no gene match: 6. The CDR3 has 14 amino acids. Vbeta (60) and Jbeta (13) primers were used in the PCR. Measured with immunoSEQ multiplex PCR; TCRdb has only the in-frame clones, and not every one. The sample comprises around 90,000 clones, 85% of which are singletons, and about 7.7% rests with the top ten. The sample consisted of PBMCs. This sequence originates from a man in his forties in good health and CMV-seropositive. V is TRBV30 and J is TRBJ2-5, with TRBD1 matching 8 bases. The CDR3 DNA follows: TGTGCCTGGAACATAAACAGGGGGCAAGAGACCCAGTACTTC. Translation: CAWNINRGQETQYF.